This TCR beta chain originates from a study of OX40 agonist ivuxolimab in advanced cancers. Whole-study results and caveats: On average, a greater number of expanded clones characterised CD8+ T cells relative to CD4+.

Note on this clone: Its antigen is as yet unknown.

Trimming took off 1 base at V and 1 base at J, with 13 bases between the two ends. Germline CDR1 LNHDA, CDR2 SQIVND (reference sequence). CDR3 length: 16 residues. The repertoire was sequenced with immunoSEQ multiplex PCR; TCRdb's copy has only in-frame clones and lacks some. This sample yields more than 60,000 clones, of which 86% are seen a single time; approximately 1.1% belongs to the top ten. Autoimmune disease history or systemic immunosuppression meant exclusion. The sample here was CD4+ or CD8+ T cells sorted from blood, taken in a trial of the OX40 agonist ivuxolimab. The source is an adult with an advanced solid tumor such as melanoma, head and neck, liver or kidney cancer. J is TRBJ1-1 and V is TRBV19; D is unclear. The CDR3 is CASSIVGTSQNTEAFF. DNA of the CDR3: TGTGCCAGTAGTATAGTTGGAACCTCACAGAACACTGAAGCTTTCTTT. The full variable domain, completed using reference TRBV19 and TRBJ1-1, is DGGITQSPKYLFRKEGQNVTLSCEQNLNHDAMYWYRQDPGQGLRLIYYSQIVNDFQKGDIAEGYSVSREKKESFPLTVTSAQKNPTAFYLCASSIVGTSQNTEAFFGQGTRLTVV.